This record concerns one T cell receptor beta chain sequence. Its target is not known. A read error may account for a junction end that differs from germline. These data belong to a study of CD8+CD57+ T cells in acquired aplastic anemia. Study at large: The study obtained an average of approximately 2.9 ug of DNA from sorted CD4+ and CD8+ cells.

For sequencing, patients were chosen who had shown expansion of CD8+CD57+ cells by flow cytometry. Every patient had severe acquired aplastic anemia. Profiling of TCR beta VDJ combinations and CDR3 sequences used genomic DNA as template. A single record per CDR3 protein comes from TCRdb applying MiXCR to the reads. The sample holds about 170,000 distinct CDR3 sequences; around half are singletons and the top ten take 0.85% to 1.2%. Study-wide results and caveats: Comparison of patients with controls identified approximately 28 shared CD8+ CDR3 sequences. Between patients and controls, CD8+ Simpson's diversity did not vary significantly.

This receptor was identified in a human donor with aplastic anemia. What was sequenced was sorted CD4+, CD8+, or CD8+CD57+ T cells (not recorded which) from PBMCs.

Here the CDR3 DNA reads TGCAGCGTTGATGTAGGGACTGGTGGTACGCAGTATTTC. This translates into CSVDVGTGGTQYF. This chain joins TRBV29-1 and TRBJ2-3; possible D gene TRBD2, 6 bases. The CDR3 loop spans 13 amino acids. Germline lookup yields CDR1 SQVTM and CDR2 ANQGSEA.